This note documents a single T cell receptor beta chain sequence. Antigen unknown. 5'RACE primed at constant segments yielded TCR alpha and TCR beta cDNA libraries bearing sample barcodes and UMIs. MiXCR was run by TCRdb on the 5' RACE reads, yielding one entry per CDR3 protein. The sample has approximately 480,000 distinct CDR3 sequences, roughly 18% seen once. The data were obtained in a study of T-cell memory formation after mild COVID-19. Whole-study context: Clusters were largely donor specific.

Study-wide findings and caveats: CD4+ contracting clones lay mainly in CM and EM, CD8+ ones in EMRA. A balance of CD4 and CD8 characterized clones contracting day 15 to 85, whereas later expanders leaned CD4+.

The CDR3 extends over 16 amino acids. In germline, CDR1 is KGHSH, CDR2 LQKENI. With 0 bases clipped from V and 3 bases from J, the junction kept 7 bases outside the gene matches. The rearrangement joins TRBV18 to TRBJ1-1; 7 nucleotides align to TRBD1. This TCR was recovered from an adult woman who had mild COVID-19 (a few samples of this study predate the infection). Cell type and time point are not known. The sample was PBMCs or a T cell subset sorted from them (not recorded which). Here the CDR3 reads CASSPPWTGAHTEAFF. Written as DNA, the CDR3 is TGTGCCAGCTCACCACCGTGGACAGGAGCGCACACTGAAGCTTTCTTT.